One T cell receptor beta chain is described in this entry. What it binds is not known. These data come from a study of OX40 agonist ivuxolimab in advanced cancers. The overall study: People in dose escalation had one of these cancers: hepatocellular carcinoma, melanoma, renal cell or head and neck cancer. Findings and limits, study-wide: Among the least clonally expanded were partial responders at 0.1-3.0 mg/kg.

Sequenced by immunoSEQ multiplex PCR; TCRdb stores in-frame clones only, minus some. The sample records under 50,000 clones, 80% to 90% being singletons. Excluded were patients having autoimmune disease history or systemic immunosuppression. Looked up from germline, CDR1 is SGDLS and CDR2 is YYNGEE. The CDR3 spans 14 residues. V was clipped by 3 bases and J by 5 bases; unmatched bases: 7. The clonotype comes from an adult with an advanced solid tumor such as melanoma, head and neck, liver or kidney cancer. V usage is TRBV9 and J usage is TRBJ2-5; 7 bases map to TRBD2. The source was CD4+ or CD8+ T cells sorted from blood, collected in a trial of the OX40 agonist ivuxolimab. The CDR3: CASSATSERETQYF. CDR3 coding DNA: TGTGCCAGCAGCGCAACTAGCGAAAGGGAGACCCAGTACTTC.